This T cell receptor beta chain was recovered during a study of blood T cell repertoires in COVID-19. Study as a whole: Donors in the United States, Italy and Spain gave samples during acute or convalescent COVID-19. From T cells, B-cell-depleted T cells, or PBMCs came the material, which was cDNA or gDNA.

How the authors handled the data: Estimation of nucleated cell counts relied on the amplification of reference gene primers. Measured with immunoSEQ multiplex PCR; TCRdb has only the in-frame clones, and not every one. V, J and clone size are those of that table, while D and trimming were read from the DNA. The sample has roughly 90,000 clones; around 85% are singletons. The germline gives CDR1 MDHEN, CDR2 SYDVKM. The CDR3 loop spans 16 amino acids. V was clipped by 2 bases and J by 4 bases; unmatched bases: 5. The TCR was taken from an elderly man with acute or convalescent COVID-19. V is TRBV28 and J is TRBJ2-3, with 11 bases fitting TRBD2. The sample taken for sequencing was peripheral blood. CDR3 coding DNA: TGTGCCAGCAGTTTACGGCTAGCGGGAGGCCCAGATACGCAGTATTTT. Translation: CASSLRLAGGPDTQYF.